What follows is one TCR beta chain and its context. The sample originates from a study of blood T cell repertoires in COVID-19. Study as a whole: Samples taken during acute and convalescent COVID-19 were collected in the United States, Italy and Spain.

Here immunoSEQ multiplex PCR was the method, and the copy in TCRdb shows in-frame clones only, minus some. The sample has under 300,000 clones, about 88% seen once. Adults between roughly 18 and 90 years of age took part from about two dozen US areas. Participant-reported clinical history was the basis for cohort assignment. Within 2 weeks of study entry, exposed participants had contacted a PCR-confirmed or clinician-diagnosed COVID-19 case. In germline, CDR1 is LGHNA, CDR2 YSLEER. Trimming cost V 0 bases and J 0 bases; bases outside gene matches: 8. CDR3 size: 18 residues. This sequence joins TRBV4-3 and TRBJ2-1; 7 bases are shared with TRBD2. This receptor was taken from a woman aged 45 to 65 who had been exposed to COVID-19. Sequencing was carried out using PBMCs or T cells enriched from blood (not recorded which). DNA for the CDR3: TGCGCCAGCAGCCAAGACCGGGGAGGGGTGAGCTCCTACAATGAGCAGTTCTTC. Protein product: CASSQDRGGVSSYNEQFF.